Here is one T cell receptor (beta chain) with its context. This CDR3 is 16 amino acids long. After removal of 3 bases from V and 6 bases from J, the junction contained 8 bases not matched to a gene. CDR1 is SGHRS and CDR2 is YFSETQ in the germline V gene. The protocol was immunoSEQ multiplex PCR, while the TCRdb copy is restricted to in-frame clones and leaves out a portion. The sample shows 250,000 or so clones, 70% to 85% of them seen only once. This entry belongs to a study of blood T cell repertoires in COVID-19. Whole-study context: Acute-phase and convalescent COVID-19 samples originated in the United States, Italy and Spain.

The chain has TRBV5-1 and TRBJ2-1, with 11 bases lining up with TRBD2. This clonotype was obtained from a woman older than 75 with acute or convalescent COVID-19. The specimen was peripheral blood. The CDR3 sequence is CASSSETSGIGNEQFF. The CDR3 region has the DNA TGCGCCAGCAGCTCTGAGACTAGCGGGATAGGCAATGAGCAGTTCTTC.